These T cell receptor beta chains were read from a single sample in a study of blood T cell repertoires in COVID-19. Produced via immunoSEQ multiplex PCR; TCRdb's table is partial and in-frame only. Of tens of thousands of clones listed, roughly 80% are singletons. Sequencing was carried out using peripheral blood. These receptor sequences come from a human donor with acute or convalescent COVID-19. The donor label of this sample is uncertain. CDR3s include the opening cysteine and the closing phenylalanine or tryptophan. A D gene is named only where the DNA matches it firmly. Clone size is shown for a subset of rows, as once, few, many or a class of expanded clone.

abundance	v_gene	d_gene	j_gene	CDR3aa	CDR3nt
.	TRBV5-1	.	TRBJ1-1	CASNSGLPNTEAFF	TGCGCCAGCAACTCAGGGCTACCGAACACTGAAGCTTTCTTT
.	TRBV4-2	TRBD2	TRBJ2-7	CASSQEIAGGNSYEQYF	TGTGCCAGCAGCCAAGAGATAGCGGGAGGCAATTCCTACGAGCAGTACTTC
.	TRBV4-3	.	TRBJ1-2	CASSPSDRLNYGYTF	TGCGCCAGCAGCCCATCCGACAGGCTTAACTATGGCTACACCTTC
.	TRBV15	TRBD1	TRBJ1-5	CATSPSQGHNQPQHF	TGTGCCACCAGCCCTTCACAGGGGCACAATCAGCCCCAGCATTTT
.	TRBV30	.	TRBJ1-3	CAWSVDLSGNTIYF	TGTGCCTGGAGTGTAGACTTGAGTGGAAACACCATATATTTT
.	TRBV3-1/TRBV3-2	.	TRBJ2-2	CASSQVGDHSGLTGELFF	TGTGCCAGCAGCCAAGTTGGTGATCATAGCGGTCTCACCGGGGAGCTGTTTTTT
.	TRBV28	TRBD1	TRBJ1-2	CASSPQDRVRGYTF	TGTGCCAGCAGTCCACAGGACAGGGTCCGAGGCTACACCTTC
.	TRBV6-6	TRBD1	TRBJ2-1	CASRQGANEQFF	TGTGCCAGCAGACAGGGGGCCAATGAGCAGTTCTTC
.	TRBV15	.	TRBJ2-5	CATSRDLDRRETQYF	TGTGCCACCAGCAGAGATCTTGACAGAAGGGAGACCCAGTACTTC
few	TRBV6-5	.	TRBJ2-2	CASSRVFLNTGELFF	TGTGCCAGCAGTCGGGTCTTCCTGAACACCGGGGAGCTGTTTTTT
few	TRBV3-1/TRBV3-2	TRBD2	TRBJ2-3	CASSMGLDWTDTQYF	TGTGCCAGCTCTATGGGACTAGATTGGACAGATACGCAGTATTTT
.	TRBV15	.	TRBJ1-6	CATSRDQGYSPLHF	TGTGCCACCAGCAGAGATCAGGGTTATTCACCCCTCCACTTT
.	TRBV6-5	TRBD1	TRBJ2-5	CASSYSGTEQETQYF	TGTGCCAGCAGTTACTCCGGGACAGAGCAAGAGACCCAGTACTTC
.	TRBV28	.	TRBJ1-3	CASSENRAFTIYF	TGTGCCAGCAGTGAGAACAGGGCTTTCACCATATATTTT
.	TRBV6-5	.	TRBJ2-1	CASSYGGGGTGEFF	TGTGCCAGCAGTTACGGGGGTGGAGGGACGGGAGAGTTCTTC
.	TRBV13	.	TRBJ1-5	CASSSRQPYSNQPQHF	TGTGCCAGCAGCTCGCGACAGCCCTATAGCAATCAGCCCCAGCATTTT
.	TRBV19	TRBD1	TRBJ1-1	CASSIRGQQTMNTEAFF	TGTGCCAGTAGTATCCGGGGACAGCAAACCATGAACACTGAAGCTTTCTTT
.	TRBV7-6	TRBD1	TRBJ2-3	CASSLGGQDTDTQYF	TGTGCCAGCAGCTTAGGTGGACAGGACACAGATACGCAGTATTTT
few	TRBV27	TRBD1	TRBJ1-5	CASREGQGGQPQHF	TGTGCCAGCAGAGAAGGACAGGGAGGACAGCCCCAGCATTTT
once	TRBV6-6	TRBD1	TRBJ1-4	CASIPRGQINEKLFF	TGTGCCAGCATTCCAAGGGGGCAGATTAATGAAAAACTGTTTTTT
.	TRBV4-1	TRBD2	TRBJ2-7	CASSQGGDGMSYEQYF	TGCGCCAGCAGCCAGGGGGGGGACGGAATGTCCTACGAGCAGTACTTC
.	TRBV19	.	TRBJ2-7	CASSIGLVRDRYEQYF	TGTGCCAGTAGTATTGGTTTGGTCAGGGATCGGTACGAGCAGTACTTC
.	TRBV19	.	TRBJ1-5	CASSIDLFWDNGNQPQHF	TGTGCCAGTAGTATAGATCTATTTTGGGACAATGGCAATCAGCCCCAGCATTTT
.	TRBV5-1	.	TRBJ1-1	CASSLTQGNTEAFF	TGCGCCAGCAGCTTAACACAGGGAAACACTGAAGCTTTCTTT
.	TRBV4-1	.	TRBJ1-3	CASSQDGAAGLGNTIYF	TGCGCCAGCAGCCAAGATGGGGCGGCAGGGCTAGGAAACACCATATATTTT
.	TRBV5-5	.	TRBJ1-1	CASSRVTQGEAFF	TGTGCCAGCAGTCGAGTAACTCAGGGGGAAGCTTTCTTT
.	TRBV19	TRBD2	TRBJ2-3	CASSIDGGSGTDTQYF	TGTGCCAGTAGTATAGACGGCGGGAGTGGGACAGATACGCAGTATTTT
.	TRBV6-5	.	TRBJ1-3	CASSLGGGGGNTIYF	TGTGCCAGCAGTTTGGGGGGAGGGGGTGGAAACACCATATATTTT
.	TRBV6-7	TRBD1	TRBJ2-5	CASSLLKPGQGQETQYF	TGTGCCAGCAGTCTTTTGAAGCCGGGACAGGGACAAGAGACCCAGTACTTC
.	TRBV28	.	TRBJ2-7	CASTNGQSFVYEQYF	TGTGCCAGCACCAACGGACAGTCCTTCGTCTACGAGCAGTACTTC
.	TRBV4-1	.	TRBJ1-1	CASSPRQGPTEAFF	TGCGCCAGCAGCCCCCGCCAGGGTCCCACTGAAGCTTTCTTT
.	TRBV5-1	.	TRBJ1-3	CASSLGRGFGNTIYF	TGCGCCAGCAGCTTGGGAAGGGGGTTCGGAAACACCATATATTTT
.	TRBV19	.	TRBJ2-7	CASSIKPGVSYEQYF	TGTGCCAGTAGTATAAAACCAGGGGTCTCCTACGAGCAGTACTTC
.	TRBV25-1	TRBD1	TRBJ2-5	CASSRGGQGRETQYF	TGTGCCAGCAGTAGGGGTGGACAGGGACGAGAGACCCAGTACTTC
.	TRBV3-1/TRBV3-2	.	TRBJ1-2	CASSQGQPNFYGYTF	TGTGCCAGCAGCCAAGGACAGCCCAACTTCTATGGCTACACCTTC
.	TRBV6-5	.	TRBJ2-3	CASTSGGSTDTQYF	TGTGCCAGCACCTCCGGGGGATCCACAGATACGCAGTATTTT
.	TRBV5-1	.	TRBJ2-3	CASSLRVSRDTDTQYF	TGCGCCAGCAGCCTCAGGGTCAGTCGAGACACAGATACGCAGTATTTT
once	TRBV27	TRBD2	TRBJ2-7	CASSPTSGGANIYEQYF	TGTGCCAGCAGTCCGACTAGCGGGGGGGCTAATATCTACGAGCAGTACTTC
.	TRBV7-3	.	TRBJ2-3	CASSLQPGTDTQYF	TGTGCCAGCAGCTTACAACCGGGCACAGATACGCAGTATTTT
.	TRBV7-3	TRBD1	TRBJ2-5	CASSPGGRGQKTQYF	TGTGCCAGCAGCCCCGGAGGAAGGGGACAGAAGACCCAGTACTTC
.	TRBV6-5	.	TRBJ1-4	CASRPTEATNEKLFF	TGTGCCAGCAGGCCTACAGAAGCAACTAATGAAAAACTGTTTTTT
few	TRBV11-2	.	TRBJ2-3	CASSFGGFTDTQYF	TGTGCCAGCAGCTTCGGCGGTTTCACAGATACGCAGTATTTT
.	TRBV6-2/TRBV6-3	.	TRBJ2-3	CASSYGPGTSSTDTQYF	TGTGCCAGCAGTTACGGTCCAGGGACTTCTAGCACAGATACGCAGTATTTT
.	TRBV3-1/TRBV3-2	.	TRBJ1-1	CASGRQFNTEAFF	TGTGCCAGCGGCAGACAGTTTAACACTGAAGCTTTCTTT
.	TRBV4-1	.	TRBJ2-7	CASSRSGTISYEQYF	TGCGCCAGCAGCCGTTCCGGGACAATCTCCTACGAGCAGTACTTC
.	TRBV2	.	TRBJ2-7	CASSLDISYEQYF	TGTGCCAGCAGTTTGGACATTTCCTACGAGCAGTACTTC
.	TRBV7-3	.	TRBJ2-7	CASSLDRYHEQYF	TGTGCCAGCAGCTTAGACAGGTACCACGAGCAGTACTTC
.	TRBV6-6	TRBD1	TRBJ1-2	CASSSTGQGNYGYTF	TGTGCCAGCAGTTCGACAGGACAGGGGAACTATGGCTACACCTTC